This T cell receptor beta chain was documented in a study of T cell clonotyping in hematopoietic cell transplantation. Points from the study as a whole: Broader posttransplant TCR repertoire diversity was predicted by graft donor and pretransplant recipient Inverse Simpson Index values. Recipient TCR diversity dropped after transplant; expanded clonotypes rose from day 30 to 180. Few recipient clonotypes overlapped donors; over 97% were de novo at given depth.

Libraries were prepared by immunoSEQ multiplex PCR; TCRdb keeps only in-frame clonotypes and omits some of them. The sample includes roughly 14,000 clones, over 75% of them seen just once. Trimming cost V 5 bases and J 10 bases, with 15 bases left between them. CDR1 and CDR2 from the germline V gene are MNHEY and SVGAGI. The CDR3 runs 13 residues. This clone has a single count. Its specificity is not known. This TCR was recovered from a woman in her thirties or forties in good health. Some clones in this sample may be carry-over from other donors' samples. Material for sequencing was peripheral blood mononuclear cells. The chain is built from TRBV6-5 and TRBJ1-3; no definite D call. This CDR3 reads CASSNTFGGTIYF. CDR3 in DNA: TGTGCCAGCAGTAATACGTTTGGAGGGACCATATATTTT.